This T cell receptor beta chain was sequenced for a study of blood T cell repertoires in COVID-19. The CDR3 runs 14 residues. V shed 6 bases and J 3 bases; nucleotides not matched to a gene: 8. Germline loops: CDR1 MNHEY, CDR2 SVGAGI. Here immunoSEQ multiplex PCR was the method, and the copy in TCRdb shows in-frame clones only, minus some. The sample lists more than 150,000 clones; approximately 84% were seen once. The sample consisted of peripheral blood. This clonotype was obtained from a human donor in a cohort sampled during active COVID-19. The chain recombines TRBV6-5 with TRBJ2-7; 7 bases match TRBD1. The CDR3 bases are TGTGCCAGCAGGATCGGGACAGCTGGCTACGAGCAGTACTTC. Its translation is CASRIGTAGYEQYF.